The clone carrying this T cell receptor beta chain was detected a few times. The antigen remains undetermined. The CDR3 spans 11 residues. The germline V gene has CDR1 SNHLY and CDR2 FYNNEI. Trimming cost V 6 bases and J 6 bases, with 8 bases left between them. The source of the sample is a study of early T cells in non-severe SARS-CoV-2 infection. Study-level information: Bulk RNA isolated from unsorted whole blood underwent sequencing; chains were not paired. Overall study results and limits: CD4 and private specificities were missed by VDJdb matching, which favored anti-spike CD8 responses.

As part of library construction, unique molecular identifiers were attached to individual cDNA molecules. TCRdb independently ran MiXCR on the 5' RACE reads; one entry per CDR3 protein. The sample records around 68,000 distinct CDR3 sequences, roughly 13% being singletons. This material consisted of whole blood, taken at baseline. The rearrangement uses TRBV2 and TRBJ1-1; tentatively, D is TRBD1 (5 bases). This TCR derives from an adult who was a healthcare worker with PCR-confirmed SARS-CoV-2 infection or an uninfected control (not recorded which). This CDR3 is CASRTGPEAFF. CDR3 bases: TGTGCCAGCAGGACGGGACCTGAAGCTTTCTTT.